This T cell receptor beta chain was sequenced in a study of cytomegalovirus exposure and HLA in healthy donors. Study details: An early release of data contained 70 million to 95 million unique TCRs, which came from HLA-typed donors. Whole-study findings and limits: Later work found that TCR association rates differed between HLA loci; DRB1 had the most and HLA-C the fewest.

Donors in the study were healthy people who gave bone marrow. In regard to this clone: The antigen is unknown.

The PCR contained 60 Vbeta and 13 Jbeta primers. Authors' methods: The count from a later analysis was about 80 million unique TCR beta chains, around 10 million of them shared. This table comes from immunoSEQ multiplex PCR, and its TCRdb copy is limited to in-frame clones, with some not included. V, J and clone size were drawn from that table, and D and trimming were deduced from the DNA. This table has about 130,000 clones, 80% appearing once. This CDR3 region has 13 residues. Looked up from germline, CDR1 is ENHRY and CDR2 is SYGVKD. V gave up 3 bases and J gave up 3 bases, with 7 bases separating them.

The J gene is TRBJ2-3, the V gene TRBV10-3; perhaps TRBD2 as D (6 bases). The sequenced sample consisted of PBMCs. This TCR was recovered from a woman in her forties in good health and CMV-seronegative. The CDR3 nucleotides read TGTGCCATCAGTGACGCGGGAACAGATACGCAGTATTTT. Protein product: CAISDAGTDTQYF.